The T cell receptor beta chain under discussion was sequenced for a study of low-dose radiotherapy and immunotherapy resistance in tumors. Study-level background: Intravenous ipilimumab 1 mg/kg every six weeks was given with nivolumab 240 mg every two weeks. Patients received 300 mg of oral aspirin each day across four cycles, commencing on cycle 1 day 1.

This clonotype has ten or more counts. Time point in this sample: after trial treatment. Treatment reported: LDRT plus nivolumab, ipilimumab, low-dose cyclophosphamide and aspirin (RACIN trial). Gene-specific TRAV and TRBV primers were used for first-strand cDNA, covering alpha and beta chains. TCRs were amplified for 15 to 25 PCR cycles with a constant-region primer and V-primer adapter. mRNA, once isolated, was amplified by in vitro transcription. MiXCR, applied by TCRdb to the reads, yields one record per CDR3 protein. Among some 100,000 distinct CDR3 sequences listed, less than 25% were seen once. V lost 0 bases to trimming and J lost 1 base, with 4 bases between them. The CDR3 is 15 residues long. Germline CDR1 SGHTA, CDR2 FQGNSA.

The chain recombines TRBV7-2 with TRBJ2-6; D remains ambiguous. The sequence came from a female donor with ovarian cancer. Sequenced here: PBMCs, sampled after low-dose radiotherapy plus immunotherapy. The chain's CDR3 is CASSLAISGANVLTF. In DNA, the CDR3 is TGTGCCAGCAGCTTAGCTATATCTGGGGCCAACGTCCTGACTTTC.